The rows below give T cell receptor beta chains drawn from one sample of a study of Graves' ophthalmopathy and Graves' hyperthyroidism. TCRdb re-called the multiplex PCR reads with MiXCR, one entry per CDR3 protein. The sample lists roughly 700,000 distinct CDR3 sequences, 40% occurring once. The sequenced material came from peripheral blood. The receptor source for this set is an adult man with Graves' ophthalmopathy. CDR3s include the opening cysteine and the closing phenylalanine or tryptophan. D genes are given only for firm matches. Rows give clone size only sometimes, using once, few, many, or a class for an expanded clone.

v_gene	abundance	d_gene	j_gene	CDR3nt	CDR3aa
TRBV25-1	once	-	TRBJ1-4	TGTGCCAGCAGTTTTCTCGGACAGACAACTAATGAAAAACTGTTTTTT	CASSFLGQTTNEKLFF
TRBV7-8	many	-	TRBJ1-1	TGTGCCAGCAGCTTAGATAGGGCGCGAGTGAACACTGAAGCTTTCTTT	CASSLDRARVNTEAFF
TRBV29-1	-	-	TRBJ1-1	TGCAGCCCCTTAACAGGGAGGGACACTGAAGCTTTCTTT	CSPLTGRDTEAFF
TRBV7-8	-	-	TRBJ1-1	TGTGCCAGCTCACCAAAGGGGAACACTGAAGCTTTCTTT	CASSPKGNTEAFF
TRBV7-9	few	TRBD1	TRBJ2-5	TGTGCCACCGCGACAGGGGCTTTTTTCCAGACCCAGTACTTC	CATATGAFFQTQYF
TRBV25-1	-	TRBD1	TRBJ2-2	TGTGCCAGCAGGCGGACAGGGGGCGCGAACACCGGGGAGCTGTTTTTT	CASRRTGGANTGELFF
TRBV7-9	-	-	TRBJ1-2	TGTGTCAGCAGCTTGGCCGCAGGAGTCTATGGCTACATCTTC	CVSSLAAGVYGYIF
TRBV5-1	-	-	TRBJ2-7	TGCGCCAGCAGCTTGGTCGGAGGGAACTACGAGCAGTACTTC	CASSLVGGNYEQYF
TRBV10-3	once	-	TRBJ1-6	TGTGCCAGCAGTCACCGGGCCCAGCGGCTGGATTCACCCCTCCACTTT	CASSHRAQRLDSPLHF
TRBV20-1	-	-	TRBJ2-6	TGCAGTGCCAGCAGCCTACAGCAGTCTGGGGCCAACGTCCTGACTTTC	CSASSLQQSGANVLTF
TRBV10-2	-	-	TRBJ1-4	TGCGCCAGCAGTGACCCGGATACGGAAACAAGATTTAATGAAAAACTGGTTTTT	CASSDPDTETRFNEKLVF
TRBV29-1	-	-	TRBJ2-7	TGCAGCCTTGAGGCGGTAACCTACGAGCAGTACTTC	CSLEAVTYEQYF
TRBV7-2	many	-	TRBJ2-5	TGTGCCAGCAGCACTCAACGGCTGGGGACCCAAGAGACCCAGTACTTC	CASSTQRLGTQETQYF
TRBV11-1	-	-	TRBJ1-1	TGTGCCAGCAGCGTAAGTGCGGGGACGAACACTGAAGCTTTCTTT	CASSVSAGTNTEAFF
TRBV6-6	few	-	TRBJ2-7	TGTGCCAGCAGGATACCGGGCCTGGACCACGAGCAGTACTTC	CASRIPGLDHEQYF
TRBV7-9	-	-	TRBJ1-3	TGTGCCAGCAGCCCTACAGGGAGGCGAAACACCATATATTTT	CASSPTGRRNTIYF
TRBV9	-	-	TRBJ1-6	TGTGCCAGCAGCCAAGATCTGGCAGGGTGGACACCCCTCCACTTT	CASSQDLAGWTPLHF
TRBV15	many	-	TRBJ1-1	TGTGCCACCAGCAGATCCACACAGGGAGGCACTGAAGCTTTCTTT	CATSRSTQGGTEAFF
TRBV29-1	-	TRBD1	TRBJ1-2	TGCAGCGTCGTTCGGGGGGGACAGGGGGGAGACTACACCTTC	CSVVRGGQGGDYTF
TRBV29-1	few	-	TRBJ1-1	TGCAGCCAAGAGCTGAACACTGAAGCTTTCTTT	CSQELNTEAFF
TRBV19	-	-	TRBJ1-1	TGTGACAGTACCAAATTGACAGGGAACACTGAAGCTTTCTTT	CDSTKLTGNTEAFF
TRBV20-1	many	TRBD2	TRBJ2-7	TGCAGTGCTTGGCCGGGACTAGACATCTACGAGCAGTACTTC	CSAWPGLDIYEQYF
TRBV7-9	many	-	TRBJ1-2	TGTGCCAGCAGCTTAATTAGTGGCTACACCTTC	CASSLISGYTF
TRBV20-1	few	-	TRBJ1-5	TGCAGTGCTAGAGGTGCTAAGAATAGCAATCAGCCCCAGCATTTT	CSARGAKNSNQPQHF
TRBV11-3	-	TRBD1	TRBJ2-7	TGTGCCAGCAGCTCGACTCAGGGGGCGAGTGAGCAGTACTTC	CASSSTQGASEQYF
TRBV2	few	TRBD1	TRBJ2-7	TGTGCCAGCAGCCCCGGACAGGGCCCCGAGCAGTACTTC	CASSPGQGPEQYF
TRBV12-3/TRBV12-4	-	TRBD1	TRBJ2-7	TGTGCCAGCAGTTTGGTCCAGGGGGCCCACGAGCAGTACTTC	CASSLVQGAHEQYF
TRBV2	-	TRBD1	TRBJ2-5	TGTGCCAGCAGTGGATGGACAGGGGAAGAGACCCAGTACTTC	CASSGWTGEETQYF
TRBV29-1	few	TRBD2	TRBJ2-7	TGCAGCGTCTCGGCCGGGGGACTAGCGGCCTCCTACGAGCAGTACTTC	CSVSAGGLAASYEQYF
TRBV7-7	many	-	TRBJ1-1	TGTGCCAGCAGCCCCCAGTTGGCGGCTGAAGCTTTCTTT	CASSPQLAAEAFF
TRBV10-2	few	-	TRBJ2-7	TGTGCCAGCAGTTACTCGATTGGGGAGCAGTACTTC	CASSYSIGEQYF
TRBV24-1	many	-	TRBJ2-5	TGTGCCACCAGTGATTCGGCAGTAAACCAAGAGACCCAGTACTTC	CATSDSAVNQETQYF
TRBV10-3	-	TRBD2	TRBJ2-3	TGTGCCATCAGCCGAACTAGCGGGGACGATGAAGATACGCAGTATTTT	CAISRTSGDDEDTQYF
TRBV7-2	few	-	TRBJ2-5	TGTGCCAGCAGCTTTTGGGGGGGGCACCAAGAGACCCAGTACTTC	CASSFWGGHQETQYF
TRBV12-3/TRBV12-4	-	-	TRBJ1-2	TGTGCCAGCACCCAGGGACAACGAAACTATGGCTACACCTTC	CASTQGQRNYGYTF
TRBV10-3	many	-	TRBJ1-6	TGTGCCAGCAGGTGGCAGGGCGCTAATTCACCCCTCCACTTT	CASRWQGANSPLHF
TRBV25-1	-	-	TRBJ2-6	TGTGCCAGCAGAGTCAGGGCTGGGGCCAACGTCCTGACTTTC	CASRVRAGANVLTF
TRBV27	-	-	TRBJ2-7	TGTGCCAGCAGTTTAACGAGCCGCTACGAGCAGTACTTC	CASSLTSRYEQYF
TRBV19	-	-	TRBJ2-5	TGTGCCAGTAGGGGGCGGATGATGGGGGCGTTGGAGACCCAGTACTTC	CASRGRMMGALETQYF
TRBV20-1	few	TRBD1	TRBJ2-5	TGCAGTGCTAGGGGGACAGGCCAAGAGACCCAGTACTTC	CSARGTGQETQYF
TRBV7-9	few	-	TRBJ1-2	TGTGCCAGCAGGATTTGGTCTAACTATGGCTACACCTTC	CASRIWSNYGYTF
TRBV25-1	-	TRBD2	TRBJ2-2	TGTGCCAGCAGTGCGACTAGCTCCCAGGGGGAGCTGTTTTTT	CASSATSSQGELFF
TRBV10-3	few	-	TRBJ2-5	TGTGCCAGCCGAAGCGATCTAAGAGGGACCCAGTACTTC	CASRSDLRGTQYF
TRBV15	-	TRBD2	TRBJ2-5	TGTGCCACCAGCAGAACTAGCGGGGCGGGCGAGACCCAGTACTTC	CATSRTSGAGETQYF
TRBV7-9	many	-	TRBJ1-1	TGTGCCAGCAGCCCCACCGGGGGTGTGAACACTGAAGCTTTCTTT	CASSPTGGVNTEAFF